These 2 T cell receptor beta chains were sequenced from one sample in a study of response to subunit inactivated influenza vaccine. MiXCR, applied by TCRdb to the RT-PCR reads, yields one record per CDR3 protein. The top ten clones hold around 1.8% of a sample with about 520,000 distinct CDR3 sequences, 25% of them seen once. Source: CD4+ T cells sorted from PBMCs, taken about 5 days after vaccination. These receptors all stem from a man aged 45-65 years who received an inactivated influenza vaccine.

To note about this clonotype: A much larger clone differs from this one at a single base, so this may be a read error. The J gene is TRBJ2-5, the V gene TRBV28; D is perhaps TRBD1 (5 bases). The CDR3 extends over 15 amino acids. CDR1 MDHEN and CDR2 SYDVKM come from the germline V gene. The chain's CDR3 is CAISLSSAGPETQYF. Written as DNA, the CDR3 is TGTGCCATCAGTTTATCTTCTGCAGGGCCAGAGACCCAGTACTTC.

This clonotype was picked up a small number of times. The chain joins TRBV5-1 to TRBJ2-5; 8 bases align to TRBD2. The V gene end was trimmed by 5 bases and the J gene end by 1 base; junction bases not matched to a gene: 7. This CDR3 contains 15 residues. Per germline, CDR1 SGHRS and CDR2 YFSETQ. The CDR3 bases are TGCGCCAGCAGTATTGAGCGGGGGACCCAAGAGACCCAGTACTTC. Translating gives CASSIERGTQETQYF.